This TCR beta chain was recorded in a study of T-cell memory formation after mild COVID-19. Using constant-segment primers, 5'RACE produced TCR alpha and TCR beta cDNA libraries carrying sample barcodes and UMIs. TCRdb recomputed calls from the 5' RACE reads with MiXCR, one row per CDR3 protein. This table has hundreds of thousands of distinct CDR3 sequences, 15% to 20% appearing once. V lost 1 base to trimming and J lost 8 bases, with 12 bases between them. This CDR3 contains 14 residues. Looked up from germline, CDR1 is MGHDK and CDR2 is SYGVNS. The sample holds a few counts of this clonotype. The sequencing sample was made of PBMCs or a T cell subset sorted from them (not recorded which). This chain links TRBV25-1 with TRBJ2-1; D is uncertain. The source of this sequence is an adult woman who had mild COVID-19 (a few samples of this study predate the infection). Cell type and time point are not known. CDR3 region: CASSEWAARDEQFF. The CDR3 coding sequence is TGTGCCAGCAGTGAATGGGCCGCACGGGATGAGCAGTTCTTC. The variable domain in full, with the rest retrieved from reference TRBV25-1 and TRBJ2-1, is EADIYQTPRYLVIGTGKKITLECSQTMGHDKMYWYQQDPGMELHLIHYSYGVNSTEKGDLSSESTVSRIRTEHFPLTLESARPSHTSQYLCASSEWAARDEQFFGPGTRLTVL.